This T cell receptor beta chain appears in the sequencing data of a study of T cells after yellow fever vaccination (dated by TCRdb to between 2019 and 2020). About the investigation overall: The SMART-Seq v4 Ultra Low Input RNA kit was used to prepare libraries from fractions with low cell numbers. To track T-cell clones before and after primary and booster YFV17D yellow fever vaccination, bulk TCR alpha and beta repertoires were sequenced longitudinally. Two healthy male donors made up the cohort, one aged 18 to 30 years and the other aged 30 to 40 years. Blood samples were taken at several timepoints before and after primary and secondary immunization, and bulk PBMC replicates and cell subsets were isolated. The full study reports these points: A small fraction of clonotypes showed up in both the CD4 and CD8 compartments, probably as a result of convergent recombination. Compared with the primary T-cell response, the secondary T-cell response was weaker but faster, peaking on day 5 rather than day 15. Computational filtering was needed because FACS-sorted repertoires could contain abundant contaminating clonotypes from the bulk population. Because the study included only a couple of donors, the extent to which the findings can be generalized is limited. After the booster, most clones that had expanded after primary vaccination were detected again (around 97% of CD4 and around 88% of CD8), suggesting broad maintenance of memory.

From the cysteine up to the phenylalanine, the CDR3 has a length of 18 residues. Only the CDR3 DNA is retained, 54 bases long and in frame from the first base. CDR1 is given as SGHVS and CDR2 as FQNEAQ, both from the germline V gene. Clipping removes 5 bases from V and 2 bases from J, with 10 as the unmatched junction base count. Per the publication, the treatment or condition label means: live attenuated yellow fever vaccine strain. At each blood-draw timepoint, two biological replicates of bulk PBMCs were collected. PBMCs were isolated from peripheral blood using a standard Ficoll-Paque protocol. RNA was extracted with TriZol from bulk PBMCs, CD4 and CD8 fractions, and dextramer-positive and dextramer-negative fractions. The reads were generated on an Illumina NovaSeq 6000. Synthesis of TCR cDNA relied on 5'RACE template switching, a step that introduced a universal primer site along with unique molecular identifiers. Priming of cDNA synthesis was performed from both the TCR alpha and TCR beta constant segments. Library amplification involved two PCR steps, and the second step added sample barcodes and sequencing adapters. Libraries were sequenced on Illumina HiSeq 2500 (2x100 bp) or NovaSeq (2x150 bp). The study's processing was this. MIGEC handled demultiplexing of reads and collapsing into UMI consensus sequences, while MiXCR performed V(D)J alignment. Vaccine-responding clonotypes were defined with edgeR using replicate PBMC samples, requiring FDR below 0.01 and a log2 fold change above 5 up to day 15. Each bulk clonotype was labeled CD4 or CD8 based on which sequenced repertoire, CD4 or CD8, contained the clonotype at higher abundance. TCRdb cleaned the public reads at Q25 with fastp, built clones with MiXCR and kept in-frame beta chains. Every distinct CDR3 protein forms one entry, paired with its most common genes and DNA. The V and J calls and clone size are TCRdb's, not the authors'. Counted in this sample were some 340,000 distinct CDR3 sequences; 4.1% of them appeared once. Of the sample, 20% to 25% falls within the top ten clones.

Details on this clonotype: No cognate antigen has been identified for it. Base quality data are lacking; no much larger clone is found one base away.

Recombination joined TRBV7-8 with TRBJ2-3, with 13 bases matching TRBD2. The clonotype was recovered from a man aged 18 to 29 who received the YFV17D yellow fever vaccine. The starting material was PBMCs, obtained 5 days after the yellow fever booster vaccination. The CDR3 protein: CASSRPGLAGTFTDTQYF. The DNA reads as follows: TGTGCCAGCAGCAGACCGGGACTAGCGGGGACCTTCACAGATACGCAGTATTTT.